This T cell receptor beta chain was captured by sequencing in a study of cytomegalovirus exposure and HLA in healthy donors (dated by TCRdb to 2017 to 2019). The study in broad terms: An earlier analysis of more than 550 of the donors reported around 280 Gb of sequence data and 117 million unique TCR beta sequences obtained from approximately 180 million T cells. Besides the first cohort of more than 650 subjects, a separate validation cohort made up of over 95 different subjects was used. The study used immunosequencing to profile the T cell repertoires of several hundred subjects and linked those repertoires to cytomegalovirus serostatus. The study combined high-throughput TCR immunosequencing, statistical association of individual TCRs with disease status, and machine learning to predict cytomegalovirus infection status. To study patterns of TCR occurrence, a later analysis re-analyzed previously published TCR beta repertoires from 500 to 850 donors and added high-resolution HLA genotyping. The genetic ancestry cluster associated with self-reported Caucasian donors included about 81% of the roughly 380 genotyped donors. Across approximately 420 genotyped donors of the cohort, an average of about 240,000 unique TCR beta nucleotide sequences per donor were sequenced, and around 20% of those sequences were non-productive. Because of strong linkage in the cohort, roughly 5 DR-DQ haplotypes were treated as single units for association and clustering. The number of typed donors differed by locus: roughly 629-640 for A, B, C, DRB1 and DQB1; approximately 520 for DQA1; approximately 600 for DPA1; and some 430 for DPB1. In an earlier analysis of roughly 600 of the donors, high-throughput TCR beta sequencing was used to judge whether each TCR beta V gene segment behaved as functional or pseudogenic. All discovery cohort repertoires had been generated using a single sequencing platform. Donor age, sex, ethnicity and CMV serostatus were compiled together with the repertoire data. In the later analysis, no new phenotypic data were used to find candidate immune exposures; instead, reliance was placed on TCR beta sequences and their occurrence across donors. In a later genetic analysis, genome-wide SNP genotypes for 398 of the 666 donors were used, and that subset was treated as a discovery cohort. The aim of the study was to test whether cataloging public T cell receptors could identify signatures of past pathogen exposure. An early release covering roughly 640 HLA-typed donors comprised 250 to 350 gigabases of sequencing data and roughly 85 million unique TCR sequences. Both class I and class II loci were covered by HLA typing, at four-digit resolution.

Broad study findings and their caveats: In an earlier analysis of around 600 of the donors, most TCR beta V segments appeared in productive rearrangements about 87% or about 30% of the time, broadly matching IMGT annotations. Most TCR sequences were observed very rarely across donors, whereas some public TCRs were present in many individuals. Roughly uniform sequencing depth across donors was assumed in presence/absence analyses, although this assumption may not hold. In a later analysis, several top co-occurrence clusters were reported to appear linked to parvovirus B19, influenza, CMV and Epstein-Barr virus. Because counts were too low, seventeen rarely observed V segments, including chromosome 9 orphons, were excluded from the earlier analysis of about 500 of the donors. V-gene and J-gene trimming of TCR beta chains was associated with a missense DCLRE1C variant in a later genetic analysis, and the association was replicated in an independent cohort. The authors suggested that the approach could potentially be extended to other disease states and immunological phenotypes. The only immune exposure information available for the cohort was CMV serostatus. In a later analysis, over 15,000 TCR beta sequences were associated with specific HLA alleles at a false discovery rate of 0.05. In vitro tests confirmed that a few of the cytomegalovirus-associated TCR beta chains recognize cytomegalovirus antigens. The 87-base-pair reads could not distinguish some IMGT-functional V segments, including TRBV6-2 and TRBV6-3, so those segments were excluded. Most CMV-associated TCR beta chains appeared to be HLA-restricted in a later analysis, and the HLA associations seemed to be driven largely by CMV exposure. A later analysis found that HLA-associated TCR beta chains were more clonally expanded and had lower generation probabilities than equally common non-associated chains. In this cohort, only TCR beta chains were sequenced, and detectable features were limited by the absence of alpha or paired-chain data. Cytomegalovirus status was reported to be diagnosed by the classifier with high specificity and sensitivity in both the original and validation cohorts. HLA typing was unavailable for some donors at each locus, so association tests used only the typed subset. A further reported finding was that TCR beta sequences accurately predicted the HLA-A and HLA-B alleles for most subjects in the first cohort. Correlated functional status among segregating V segments might be attributable to linkage disequilibrium, but an unknown experimental factor could not be ruled out. A cluster of highly shared sequence variants was judged likely to be a technical artifact of the sequencing pipeline. A later analysis found that TCR association rates varied across HLA loci, with DRB1 alleles showing the most associated TCRs and HLA-C alleles the fewest. A later genetic analysis reported fewer N-insertions in productive TCRs among donors in an Asian-associated ancestry cluster than the roughly 620-donor mean. Assigning TCR associations to individual alleles was difficult when HLA alleles, especially DR and DQ, strongly co-occurred. In the study, 150 to 200 TCR beta chains were listed as associated with cytomegalovirus.

The cohort consisted of hundreds of healthy bone marrow donors. At the time of sampling, all cohort members were nominally healthy, though unrecorded immune exposures were likely present. The donor tested CMV seropositive and was one of the 289 seropositive cohort members. Each donor provided a peripheral blood sample, and peripheral blood mononuclear cells were used for TCR beta sequencing. Genomic DNA extraction from the blood cell samples was performed with the Qiagen DNeasy Blood Extraction Kit. The library was made by the immunoSEQ multiplex PCR assay. For the multiplex PCR, a mixture combining 60 forward primers for TCR Vbeta segments and 13 reverse primers for TCR Jbeta segments was used. The CDR3 region of rearranged TCR beta genes was amplified from genomic DNA with a multiplex PCR assay. On the Illumina HiSeq System, the amplified TCR beta libraries were sequenced as 87-base-pair reads. Per the original workflow: In a later analysis, tens of millions of unique TCR beta chains were counted across the 690 or so repertoires, and roughly 11 million of these chains were shared by at least two donors. To remove PCR and sequencing errors, raw reads were error-corrected and collapsed into unique sequences using a nearest-neighbor algorithm that merged closely related sequences. Alignment of CDR3 sequences to IMGT reference sequences was used to assign V, D and J gene segments. Each retained sequence needed at least a six-nucleotide match to both a V gene segment and a J gene segment. A rearrangement was called productive if the CDR3 had no stop codons and remained in frame with V and J, and every other rearrangement was called non-productive. CDR3 was defined by IMGT convention, running from the second conserved V-encoded cysteine to the conserved J-encoded phenylalanine. In an earlier analysis of just under 600 of the donors, sequences lacking an unambiguous match to a single V gene segment were excluded. An earlier analysis of 587 of the donors classified V segments as functional when productive rearrangements were above 56.7% and as segregating when the standard deviation between donors was above 5%. To diagnose cytomegalovirus status from the catalog of TCR beta chain sequences, a statistical classification framework was built. A later analysis assigned V and J genes by comparing TCR nucleotide sequences with IMGT/GENE-DB human TR gene sequences. A later analysis assigned CDR3 sequences and most-parsimonious VDJ recombination scenarios with the TCRdist pipeline. In a later analysis, every TCR beta chain was defined by the combination of its CDR3 amino acid sequence and its V-gene family, and reads without a unique V-gene family were dropped. As a way to deal with suspected cross-contamination and a sequencing artifact, a later analysis dropped approximately 570 nucleotide sequences that were highly shared and had low generation probability. For each public chain, a later analysis derived a clonal expansion index from normalized ranks of inferred template counts within each repertoire. In a later analysis, generation probabilities were computed using a VDJ recombination model fitted to out-of-frame rearrangements, and the results were checked against IGoR. In a later analysis, hypergeometric tests were used to score TCR-TCR, TCR-HLA and TCR-CMV co-occurrence, with a repertoire-size bias correction applied to TCR pairs. In a later analysis, false discovery rates were estimated by permuting HLA or CMV assignments 20 times. In a later analysis, co-occurring TCRs were grouped with DBSCAN, and TCRdist sequence similarity was added when clustering was performed within HLA-allele-positive subsets. Repertoires with fewer than 30,000 or more than 120,000 public chains, plus five repertoires with anomalous nucleotide sharing, were excluded from co-occurrence clustering. Held by TCRdb, this immuneACCESS table contains in-frame sequences only and omits some clones. Under half of the omission traces to an unresolved V gene where checked; the cause of the rest is unknown. Clonal size and the V and J genes are those of that table, whereas D and trimming came from the DNA. The sample table records fewer than 95,000 clones. The ten most abundant clones make up roughly 5.2% of the sample.

With respect to this clone: Its specific antigen is unknown.

From the germline V gene, CDR1 is MNHEY and CDR2 is SVGAGI. Measured from the cysteine to the phenylalanine, the CDR3 is 12 residues long. The kept DNA is CDR3 alone, 36 bases in frame from the first base. Relative to germline, V is 2 bases shorter and J is 4 bases shorter, with 5 bases between their ends. The sample consisted of PBMCs. The chain is encoded by TRBV6-5 joined to TRBJ2-5; the D gene assignment is ambiguous. This TCR came from a woman aged 40 to 49 in good health and CMV-seropositive. The CDR3 in this case is CASSYGRETQYF. The DNA sequence is given as TGTGCCAGCAGTTACGGCAGAGAGACCCAGTACTTC.